Listed here are 21 T cell receptor beta chains from one sample, sequenced in a study of T cell changes during pregnancy in multiple sclerosis. Repertoires were generated with immunoSEQ multiplex PCR, while TCRdb's copy carries only in-frame clones and drops some. The table records around 73,000 clones, 85% to 95% of them present only once. The sequencing here drew on peripheral blood, taken in the third trimester of pregnancy. These receptors all come from a female donor in good health, enrolled as a control in a pregnancy study.

This clone was recorded a few times. The J gene is TRBJ2-2, the V gene TRBV28, with 8 bases lining up with TRBD2. Germline loops: CDR1 MDHEN, CDR2 SYDVKM. After removal of 2 bases from V and 0 bases from J, the junction contained 2 bases not matched to a gene. The CDR3 is 16 amino acids. The DNA for the CDR3 is TGTGCCAGCAGTTTAGCGGGAGGTGCGAACACCGGGGAGCTGTTTTTT. It specifies CASSLAGGANTGELFF.

The chain links TRBV2 to TRBJ2-5, with TRBD2 matching 15 bases. CDR3 length: 15 amino acids. Germline V gives CDR1 SNHLY, CDR2 FYNNEI. Trimming cost V 6 bases and J 2 bases; bases outside gene matches: 1. The CDR3 nucleotides read TGTGCCAGCAGCGGACTAGCGGGGGGGCAAGAGACCCAGTACTTC. Its translation: CASSGLAGGQETQYF. Using reference TRBV2 and TRBJ2-5 for the parts outside the CDR3, the full variable domain is EPEVTQTPSHQVTQMGQEVILRCVPISNHLYFYWYRQILGQKVEFLVSFYNNEISEKSEIFDDQFSVERPDGSNFTLKIRSTKLEDSAMYFCASSGLAGGQETQYFGPGTRLLVL.

The chain employs TRBV6-5 and TRBJ1-2; TRBD1 might be the D (6 bases). The CDR3 runs 15 residues. The germline CDR1 and CDR2 sequences are MNHEY and SVGAGI. Trimming took 0 bases from V and 4 from J, leaving 12 bases between them. DNA of the CDR3: TGTGCCAGCAGTTACTCCCGGGGGGCCGGCTATGGCTACACCTTC. Translation: CASSYSRGAGYGYTF.

In its sample, this clone was seen once. CDR3 sequence reads: CASSNRPGQGDEKLFF. CDR3 sequence (DNA): TGTGCCAGCAGCAACCGGCCGGGACAGGGGGATGAAAAACTGTTTTTT. The rearrangement links TRBV28 to TRBJ1-4, with 11 bases matching TRBD1. Trimming removed 6 bases from V and 6 bases from J; junction bases left unmatched: 9. The CDR3 is made up of 16 amino acids. The germline CDR1 and CDR2 sequences are MDHEN and SYDVKM.

The chain recombines TRBV7-9 with TRBJ1-1, with D unclear. Germline V gene lookup returns CDR1 SEHNR and CDR2 FQNEAQ (reference sequence). The germline V and J ends were trimmed by 1 base and 0 bases, with 3 bases remaining between them. The CDR3 extends over 13 amino acids. The CDR3 here is CASSLDMNTEAFF. CDR3 DNA sequence: TGTGCCAGCAGCTTAGATATGAACACTGAAGCTTTCTTT.

The rearrangement joins TRBV9 to TRBJ1-4; a weak D match, TRBD1 (5 bases). The CDR3 is made up of 17 amino acids. Trimming stripped 2 bases from V and 0 bases from J, with 14 bases between. In germline, CDR1 is SGDLS, CDR2 YYNGEE. The CDR3 here is CASSVIDRCATNEKLFF. DNA for the CDR3: TGTGCCAGCAGCGTCATCGACAGATGTGCAACTAATGAAAAACTGTTTTTT.

The chain joins TRBV4-1 to TRBJ2-1; TRBD2 agrees at 14 bases. This CDR3 has 15 residues. V lost 3 bases to trimming and J lost 10 bases; unmatched junction nucleotides: 5. Germline-derived CDR1 and CDR2 are MGHRA and YSYEKL. Here the CDR3 reads CASSQGLAGVGEQFF. CDR3 nucleotides: TGCGCCAGCAGCCAGGGACTAGCGGGAGTTGGAGAGCAGTTCTTC.

This clone was observed a single time. The chain employs TRBV28 and TRBJ2-2, with 8 bases that match TRBD1. In germline, CDR1 is MDHEN, CDR2 SYDVKM. Trimming cost V 6 bases and J 0 bases; bases outside gene matches: 3. The CDR3 is 15 amino acids. CDR3 region: CASRRQGSNTGELFF. The CDR3 coding sequence is TGTGCCAGCAGACGACAGGGGTCGAACACCGGGGAGCTGTTTTTT.

The chain uses TRBV29-1 and TRBJ2-7, with 7 bases lining up with TRBD1. Trimming took 6 bases from V and 0 from J; bases not matched to a gene: 8. This CDR3 comprises 14 residues. CDR1 is SQVTM and CDR2 is ANQGSEA in the germline V gene. CDR3 loop: CSVAGTVTSYEQYF. In DNA form, the CDR3 reads TGCAGCGTGGCCGGGACAGTAACCTCCTACGAGCAGTACTTC.

The J gene is TRBJ1-3, the V gene TRBV4-1; D possibly corresponds to TRBD1 (6 bases). This CDR3 has 20 residues. Germline loops: CDR1 MGHRA, CDR2 YSYEKL. V lost 1 base and J lost 3, with 25 bases in between. Here the CDR3 reads CASSQVFIRGNETGGNTIYF. As DNA, the CDR3 is TGCGCCAGCAGCCAAGTTTTTATCAGGGGAAACGAAACGGGTGGAAACACCATATATTTT.

The chain combines TRBV11-3 with TRBJ1-1; TRBD1 matches 11 bases. Trimming took 5 bases from V and 5 from J; bases not matched to a gene: 7. Germline V gene lookup returns CDR1 SGHNT and CDR2 YENEEA. The CDR3 spans 15 residues. The CDR3 sequence is CASSPGQGDKTEAFF. CDR3 nucleotides: TGTGCCAGCAGCCCGGGACAGGGGGACAAGACTGAAGCTTTCTTT.

This clone was seen only a few times. The genes are TRBV29-1 and TRBJ2-5; D may be TRBD1 (5 bases). CDR3 length: 12 amino acids. Germline CDR1 reads SQVTM; CDR2 reads ANQGSEA. Trimming pared 3 bases from V and 4 bases from J, leaving 9 bases between. The CDR3 region has the DNA TGCAGCGTTGACAGGGTAGGAGAGACCCAGTACTTC. It codes for CSVDRVGETQYF.

The genes are TRBV27 and TRBJ1-2; D uncertain. Trimming left V 2 bases short and J 4 bases short, with 8 bases between. CDR3 length equals 13 residues. The germline V gene encodes CDR1 MNHEY and CDR2 SMNVEV (reference sequence). The CDR3 DNA sequence: TGTGCCAGCAGTTTACAGGCAGCCTATGGCTACACCTTC. It yields the protein CASSLQAAYGYTF.

The chain carries TRBV2 and TRBJ2-7; D gene unclear. This CDR3 is 10 amino acids long. V was trimmed by 6 bases and J by 4 bases, leaving 4 bases between them. Germline loops: CDR1 SNHLY, CDR2 FYNNEI. For the CDR3, the DNA is TGTGCCAGCAGGGAGTACGAGCAGTACTTC. As protein: CASREYEQYF.

The chain links TRBV4-3 to TRBJ1-6; 8 positions match TRBD1. Germline-derived CDR1 and CDR2 are LGHNA and YSLEER. V trimming: 3 bases; J trimming: 7 bases; junction bases outside the gene matches: 5. The CDR3 extends over 15 amino acids. This chain's CDR3 is CASSHRQGPNSPLHF. CDR3 DNA sequence: TGCGCCAGCAGCCACCGACAGGGGCCCAATTCACCCCTCCACTTT.

The chain recombines TRBV18 with TRBJ1-1; the D gene is possibly TRBD1 (6 bases). The V end lost 1 base, the J end lost 5 bases, and 11 bases lay between the germline ends. CDR1 and CDR2 from the germline V gene are KGHSH and LQKENI. The CDR3 sequence is 14 residues long. The CDR3 protein is CASSPQGVWTEAFF. DNA for the CDR3: TGTGCCAGCTCACCACAGGGGGTATGGACTGAAGCTTTCTTT.

The CDR3 protein is CASSLRPGTNEKLFF. DNA of the CDR3: TGTGCCAGCAGCCTACGCCCGGGGACTAATGAAAAACTGTTTTTT. V is TRBV28 and J is TRBJ1-4; D gene uncertain. Trimming took 6 bases from V and 2 from J, leaving 13 bases between them. CDR3 length: 15 residues. In germline, CDR1 is MDHEN, CDR2 SYDVKM.

This chain joins TRBV5-1 and TRBJ2-3, with TRBD2 matching over 7 bases. This CDR3 region has 15 residues. From germline, CDR1 is SGHRS and CDR2 YFSETQ. V lost 1 base to trimming and J lost 4 bases; unmatched junction nucleotides: 6. The CDR3 sequence: CASSLRRERADTQYF. The CDR3 DNA is TGCGCCAGCAGCTTGAGGCGGGAGAGGGCAGATACGCAGTATTTT.

The sample holds one count of this clone. The chain is built from TRBV5-4 and TRBJ2-7, with 8 bases identical to TRBD2. This CDR3 is built from 13 residues. The ends lost 4 bases at V and 5 bases at J; junction bases unmatched: 5. Germline CDR1 SGHNT, CDR2 YYREEE (reference sequence). In DNA form, the CDR3 reads TGTGCCAGCAGCGTGACTAGCGAAAACGAGCAGTACTTC. Protein product: CASSVTSENEQYF.

Of note for this clone: Germline is not matched at one junction end, which may reflect a read error. Within the sample, other DNA sequences also encode this same CDR3. This chain uses TRBV5-4 with TRBJ1-6; 10 nucleotides match TRBD1. CDR1 is SGHNT, CDR2 YYREEE, per germline (reference sequence). The CDR3 contains 16 residues. For the CDR3, the DNA is TGCGCCAGCAGCTGGGGGACAGGGGAAGGCAGTTCACCCCTCCACTTT. It specifies CASSWGTGEGSSPLHF. The entire variable domain, with the rest obtained from reference TRBV5-4 and TRBJ1-6, is as follows: ETGVTQSPTHLIKTRGQQVTLRCSSQSGHNTVSWYQQALGQGPQFIFQYYREEENGRGNFPPRFSGLQFPNYSSELNVNALELDDSALYLCASSWGTGEGSSPLHFGNGTRLTVT.

This rearrangement joins TRBV2 to TRBJ2-1, with TRBD2 matching over 10 bases. Germline CDR1 SNHLY, CDR2 FYNNEI. The CDR3 extends over 14 amino acids. V gave up 8 bases and J gave up 4 bases; unmatched junction bases: 5. The CDR3 sequence: CASVWTSGYNEQFF. CDR3 DNA sequence: TGTGCCAGCGTCTGGACTAGCGGTTACAATGAGCAGTTCTTC.